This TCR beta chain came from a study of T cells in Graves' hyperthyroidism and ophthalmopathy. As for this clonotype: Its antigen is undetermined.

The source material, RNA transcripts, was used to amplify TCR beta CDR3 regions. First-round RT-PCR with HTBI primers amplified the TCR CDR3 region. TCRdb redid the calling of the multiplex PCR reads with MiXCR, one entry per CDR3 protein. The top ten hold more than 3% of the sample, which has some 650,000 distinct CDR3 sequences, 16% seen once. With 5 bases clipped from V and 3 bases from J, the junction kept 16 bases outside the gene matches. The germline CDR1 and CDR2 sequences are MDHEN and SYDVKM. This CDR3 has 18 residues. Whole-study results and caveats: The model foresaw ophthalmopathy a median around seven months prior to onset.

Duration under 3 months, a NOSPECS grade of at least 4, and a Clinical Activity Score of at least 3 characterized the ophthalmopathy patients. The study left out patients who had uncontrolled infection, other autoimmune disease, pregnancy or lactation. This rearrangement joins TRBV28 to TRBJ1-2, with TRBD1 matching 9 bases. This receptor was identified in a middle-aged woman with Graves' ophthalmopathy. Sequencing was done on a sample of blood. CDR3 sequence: CASSQSRDRVSFYYGYTF. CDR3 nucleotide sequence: TGTGCCAGCAGTCAGTCTAGGGACAGGGTGTCTTTCTACTATGGCTACACCTTC.